The 21 T cell receptor beta chains in this list originate from one sample, sequenced in a study of T cell repertoires in cytomegalovirus infection. Via MiXCR, TCRdb re-called the reads, giving one row per CDR3 protein. The profile shows roughly 230,000 distinct CDR3 sequences, about 5.9% of them singletons. Sequenced sample: PBMCs. The receptors shown here come from a human donor in good health (CMV status not recorded). Some clones in this sample may be carry-over from other donors' samples.

This clonotype occurred many times. The chain links TRBV10-3 to TRBJ2-7; either TRBD1 or TRBD2 may supply D (6 bases each). The CDR3 covers 15 residues. Trimming cost V 4 bases and J 5 bases, with 18 bases left between them. Looked up from germline, CDR1 is ENHRY and CDR2 is SYGVKD. The CDR3 DNA sequence: TGTGCCATCAGTGGAAGGGGGTGGGGGGACAACGAGCAGTACTTC. The encoded protein is CAISGRGWGDNEQYF.

The chain combines TRBV28 with TRBJ2-5; D is uncertain. V was shortened by 3 bases and J by 2 bases, with 19 bases between the two germline ends. The CDR3 totals 17 residues. Germline V gene lookup returns CDR1 MDHEN and CDR2 SYDVKM. The CDR3 coding sequence is TGTGCCAGCAGTTTGGAATGGGGTGACGCTAAACAAGAGACCCAGTACTTC. Protein product: CASSLEWGDAKQETQYF.

This clonotype has at least ten counts. The V call is TRBV29-1, the J call TRBJ1-2; D is unclear. The CDR3 totals 15 residues. Between the trimmed V and J ends, which lost 6 bases and 0 bases, there was a span of 17 bases. Germline-derived CDR1 and CDR2 are SQVTM and ANQGSEA. CDR3 nucleotides: TGCAGCGTCCTCATAGACAACGAAGCTAACTATGGCTACACCTTC. This sequence encodes CSVLIDNEANYGYTF.

This clonotype was observed many times. An end of the junction does not agree with germline; a read error may underlie this. V is TRBV7-2 and J is TRBJ2-2; no reliable D call. Germline CDR1 reads SGHTA; CDR2 reads FQGNSA. The CDR3 loop spans 14 amino acids. CDR3 region: CASSRQAKTGELFF. Here the CDR3 DNA reads TGTGCCAGCAGCCGTCAGGCGAAGACCGGGGAGCTGTTTTTT.

Only a few counts were recorded for this clonotype. The genes are TRBV3-1 and TRBJ2-1; TRBD1 aligns across 7 bases. Germline CDR1 is LGHDT and CDR2 is YNNKEL (reference sequence). The length of the CDR3 is 13 residues. V lost 5 bases, J lost 6 bases, and 4 bases stayed unmatched. The CDR3 DNA follows: TGTGCCAGCAGCAACCGGGACAGCAATGAGCAGTTCTTC. Translating gives CASSNRDSNEQFF.

On this clonotype itself: The junction departs from germline at one end; a sequencing error may be responsible. The chain uses TRBV7-3 and TRBJ2-3; 8 bases fit TRBD1. Looked up from germline, CDR1 is SGHTA and CDR2 is FQGTGA. The CDR3 contains 14 residues. CDR3 sequence reads: CASGLGTGGDTQYF. DNA of the CDR3: TGTGCCAGCGGCTTAGGGACAGGAGGGGATACGCAGTATTTT.

The chain employs TRBV27 and TRBJ2-5; a possible D gene is TRBD2 (6 bases). The V gene's germline CDR1 is MNHEY and CDR2 SMNVEV (reference sequence). Trimming stripped 7 bases from V and 0 bases from J, with 15 bases between. CDR3 size: 15 residues. CDR3 sequence (DNA): TGTGCCAGCACCCGCGGGGCAGGCAACCAAGAGACCCAGTACTTC. Its translation is CASTRGAGNQETQYF.

This clonotype was seen a handful of times. The chain links TRBV20-1 to TRBJ2-2; D is unresolved. Germline CDR1 reads DFQATT; CDR2 reads SNEGSKA (reference sequence). Trimming took off 2 bases at V and 7 bases at J, with 8 bases between the two ends. This CDR3 comprises 12 residues. The DNA for the CDR3 is TGCAGTGCTAGAAACCCAGGCGGGGAGCTGTTTTTT. Encoded protein: CSARNPGGELFF.

There are many counts of this clonotype. The chain couples TRBV29-1 to TRBJ1-2; 7 bases agree with TRBD1. The CDR3 is 15 amino acids. V was clipped by 4 bases and J by 4 bases; unmatched bases: 12. Germline V gene data show CDR1 as SQVTM and CDR2 as ANQGSEA. The CDR3, as DNA: TGCAGCGTTGGAGGGGGGACAGCCCAGGGCTATGGCTACACCTTC. Translating it yields CSVGGGTAQGYGYTF.

This rearrangement joins TRBV18 to TRBJ1-5; 10 bases agree with TRBD1. The J segment lost 4 bases and the V segment lost 4 bases, leaving 7 bases of the junction unmatched. Germline values: CDR1 KGHSH, CDR2 LQKENI. This CDR3 has 16 residues. The CDR3 loop reads CASSRSLDRGNQPQHF. CDR3 nucleotide sequence: TGTGCCAGCTCACGTTCCTTGGACAGGGGGAATCAGCCCCAGCATTTT.

This clonotype was seen many times. The CDR3 DNA sequence: TGCAGTGCCCCAGCGGCAGGATTGAACACTGAAGCTTTCTTT. It encodes CSAPAAGLNTEAFF. The chain is built from TRBV20-1 and TRBJ1-1; no reliable D call. The CDR3 covers 14 residues. The V and J ends lost 6 bases and 0 bases respectively, with 14 bases between them. Germline lookup yields CDR1 DFQATT and CDR2 SNEGSKA (reference sequence).

This clonotype was detected only a few times. The V call is TRBV2, the J call TRBJ2-4; D perhaps matches TRBD1 (6 bases). Between the trimmed V and J ends, which lost 3 bases and 8 bases, there was a span of 8 bases. CDR3 length: 12 residues. In germline, CDR1 is SNHLY, CDR2 FYNNEI. The CDR3 sequence: CASSESGDIQYF. Here the CDR3 DNA reads TGTGCCAGCAGTGAGTCAGGGGACATTCAGTACTTC. The whole variable domain, remainder taken from reference TRBV2 and TRBJ2-4, is EPEVTQTPSHQVTQMGQEVILRCVPISNHLYFYWYRQILGQKVEFLVSFYNNEISEKSEIFDDQFSVERPDGSNFTLKIRSTKLEDSAMYFCASSESGDIQYFGAGTRLSVL.

This clonotype was seen ten or more times. The V and J genes are TRBV11-2 and TRBJ2-1; D perhaps matches TRBD1 (6 bases). CDR1 and CDR2 (germline): SGHAT, FQNNGV. The V gene lost 5 bases and the J gene lost 3 bases, with 26 bases spanning the gap. This CDR3 has 19 amino acids. For the CDR3, the DNA is TGTGCCAGCAGCCGCACCTTAGGTAACAGGGCTCGTGACTACAATGAGCAGTTCTTC. This sequence encodes CASSRTLGNRARDYNEQFF.

This clonotype was recorded at least ten times. The chain combines TRBV2 with TRBJ1-6; D may be TRBD1 (5 bases). CDR1 is SNHLY and CDR2 is FYNNEI in the germline V gene. V was pared by 8 bases and J by 8 bases, with 13 bases between. The CDR3 runs 13 residues. CDR3 loop: CASLMSGDSPLHF. As DNA, the CDR3 is TGTGCCAGCCTAATGTCGGGGGATTCACCCCTCCACTTT.

The chain combines TRBV13 with TRBJ1-1; D is unresolved. Trimming removed 2 bases at V and 7 bases at J, with 11 bases between. Germline CDR1 PRHDT, CDR2 FYEKMQ (reference sequence). This CDR3 has 13 residues. Here the CDR3 DNA reads TGTGCCAGCAGCTTACCCAGCCGTATTGAAGCTTTCTTT. This gives the protein CASSLPSRIEAFF.

This clonotype was detected many times. The V and J genes are TRBV7-2 and TRBJ1-2; the D gene is possibly TRBD1 (5 bases). Trimming stripped 5 bases from V and 7 bases from J, with 14 bases between. The CDR3 sequence is 13 residues long. CDR1 SGHTA and CDR2 FQGNSA come from the germline V gene. The CDR3 sequence is CASSAPGLLGYTF. The CDR3 region has the DNA TGTGCCAGCAGCGCCCCGGGACTTCTTGGCTACACCTTC.

This clonotype was observed a few times. This chain links TRBV13 with TRBJ1-1; D is unclear. The germline V gene has CDR1 PRHDT and CDR2 FYEKMQ (reference sequence). V gave up 6 bases and J gave up 1 base, with 18 bases separating them. This CDR3 comprises 16 residues. The CDR3 is CASRSEAGWRNTEAFF. The CDR3 bases are TGTGCCAGCAGGTCGGAGGCAGGATGGAGGAACACTGAAGCTTTCTTT.

This clonotype came up many times. V and J are TRBV12-3 or TRBV12-4 and TRBJ2-7; D is possibly TRBD1 (6 bases). V was cut by 3 bases and J by 6 bases, with 15 bases left in between. The CDR3 is 14 amino acids. DNA of the CDR3: TGTGCCAGCAGTTTTCTGGCAGGGGAGAGCGAGCAGTACTTC. As protein: CASSFLAGESEQYF.

This clonotype was picked up many times. V and J are TRBV7-9 and TRBJ1-4; D is uncertain. CDR1 SEHNR and CDR2 FQNEAQ come from the germline V gene (reference sequence). Trimming left V 3 bases short and J 8 bases short, with 13 bases between. The CDR3 length is 14 residues. The CDR3 loop reads CASSLDFMEEKLFF. CDR3 coding DNA: TGTGCCAGCAGCTTGGATTTTATGGAGGAAAAACTGTTTTTT.

Ten or more counts support this clonotype. CDR3 residues: CSARDLRQTNEKLFF. CDR3 bases: TGCAGTGCTAGAGATTTGAGACAGACTAATGAAAAACTGTTTTTT. The rearrangement joins TRBV20-1 to TRBJ1-4, with D maybe TRBD1 (5 bases). The CDR3 sequence is 15 residues long. Germline CDR1 reads DFQATT; CDR2 reads SNEGSKA (reference sequence). The V end was cut by 0 bases, the J end by 2 bases, with 10 bases between.

The chain recombines TRBV2 with TRBJ2-3; 7 bases match TRBD2. The CDR3 has 15 amino acids. Germline V gene data show CDR1 as SNHLY and CDR2 as FYNNEI. The J segment lost 2 bases and the V segment lost 4 bases, leaving 6 bases of the junction unmatched. Here the CDR3 reads CASSGKRGATDTQYF. The CDR3 DNA is TGTGCCAGCAGTGGAAAGCGGGGAGCCACAGATACGCAGTATTTT. The variable domain in full, completed from reference TRBV2 and TRBJ2-3, reads EPEVTQTPSHQVTQMGQEVILRCVPISNHLYFYWYRQILGQKVEFLVSFYNNEISEKSEIFDDQFSVERPDGSNFTLKIRSTKLEDSAMYFCASSGKRGATDTQYFGPGTRLTVL.